The 30 T cell receptor beta chains below were found in one sample sequenced in a study of CD8+ T cells in alopecia areata. As part of sample collection, lesional scalp punch biopsies and peripheral blood were taken from alopecia areata patients. The sequencing template was cDNA reverse transcribed from extracted RNA. Assay: immunoSEQ multiplex PCR; the TCRdb copy retains only in-frame clones and omits some. The sample consists of 20,000 or so clones, less than 70% of them appearing once. The sequences come from skin, collected at week 0. Source of these receptors: a human donor with alopecia areata.

A few counts support this clone. The rearrangement joins TRBV11-2 to TRBJ1-2, with D possibly matching TRBD1 (5 bases). The germline gives CDR1 SGHAT, CDR2 FQNNGV. The CDR3 totals 15 residues. V was clipped by 5 bases and J by 2 bases, with 15 bases between them. CDR3 amino acids: CASSLTRVGNYGYTF. CDR3 sequence (DNA): TGTGCCAGCAGCCTAACCAGGGTTGGCAACTATGGCTACACCTTC.

The chain uses TRBV10-3 and TRBJ2-2, with a possible D match to TRBD1 (6 bases). V was clipped by 2 bases and J by 3 bases, with 16 bases between them. Germline CDR1 reads ENHRY; CDR2 reads SYGVKD. CDR3 size: 17 residues. The CDR3 coding sequence is TGTGCCATCAGTGAGAGAGCTGCCAGGACAGACACCGGGGAGCTGTTTTTT. Its protein product is CAISERAARTDTGELFF.

This rearrangement joins TRBV19 to TRBJ1-2; D might be TRBD1 (5 bases). Looked up from germline, CDR1 is LNHDA and CDR2 is SQIVND (reference sequence). The CDR3 totals 13 residues. V was shortened by 8 bases and J by 3 bases, with 13 bases between the two germline ends. As DNA, the CDR3 is TGTGCCAGTTCGTCCCAGGGTGACTATGGCTACACCTTC. As protein: CASSSQGDYGYTF.

This clone has just a few counts. The rearrangement links TRBV18 to TRBJ2-3; D uncertain. The CDR3 is 13 amino acids. The germline CDR1 and CDR2 sequences are KGHSH and LQKENI. Trimming took 3 bases from V and 6 from J, leaving 10 bases between them. The CDR3 DNA reads as TGTGCCAGCTCACCTGGCCCTAAGGATACGCAGTATTTT. This translates into CASSPGPKDTQYF.

In this sample, this clone turned up a few times. This sequence joins TRBV6-8 and TRBJ2-1; D gene ambiguous. The length of the CDR3 is 13 residues. The ends were cut back, 2 bases at V and 9 bases at J, with 11 bases in the middle. The germline V gene encodes CDR1 MNHGY and CDR2 SAAAGT. The CDR3 DNA reads TGTGCCAGCAGTTACCGTCTAGAAAGTGAGCAGTTCTTC. It translates to CASSYRLESEQFF.

The chain couples TRBV4-3 to TRBJ2-3; 9 positions match TRBD1. The CDR3 has 18 residues. Per the germline V gene, CDR1 is LGHNA and CDR2 is YSLEER. The V segment lost 4 bases and the J segment 4 bases; nucleotides outside the gene matches: 15. The CDR3 DNA reads TGCGCCAGCAGCCCCGGGACAGGGCCATTTACGGGGGCAGATACGCAGTATTTT. Translated, it gives CASSPGTGPFTGADTQYF.

This clone turned up a few times. V usage is TRBV7-8 and J usage is TRBJ2-5; a possible D gene is TRBD2 (6 bases). Trimming removed 3 bases at V and 9 bases at J, with 11 bases between. Per germline, CDR1 SGHVS and CDR2 FQNEAQ. The CDR3 totals 12 residues. CDR3 nucleotide sequence: TGTGCCAGCAGCTTGCTAGGCGGGGCCCAGTACTTC. It encodes CASSLLGGAQYF.

V is TRBV7-9 and J is TRBJ2-7; D is undetermined. This CDR3 has 13 amino acids. V dropped 3 bases and J dropped 0 bases, with 6 bases sitting between them. CDR1 and CDR2 from the germline V gene are SEHNR and FQNEAQ (reference sequence). The CDR3 loop reads CASSFGNSYEQYF. As DNA, the CDR3 is TGTGCCAGCAGCTTTGGGAACTCCTACGAGCAGTACTTC.

This chain joins TRBV9 and TRBJ2-5; no reliable D call. There are 12 residues in the CDR3. Trimming removed 7 bases at V and 5 bases at J, with 12 bases between. Germline V gene data show CDR1 as SGDLS and CDR2 as YYNGEE. This CDR3 is CASHPLRETQYF. CDR3 coding DNA: TGTGCCAGCCACCCCCTGAGGGAGACCCAGTACTTC.

In its sample, this clone was seen a few times. V and J are TRBV4-2 and TRBJ2-7; maybe TRBD1 (6 bases). The V gene's germline CDR1 is LGHNA and CDR2 YNFKEQ. The CDR3 is made up of 15 amino acids. V was cut by 0 bases and J by 2 bases, with 11 bases left in between. This chain's CDR3 is CASSQDMNRAYEQYF. The CDR3 DNA sequence: TGTGCCAGCAGCCAAGATATGAACAGGGCCTACGAGCAGTACTTC.

This clone was picked up a small number of times. The chain couples TRBV2 to TRBJ2-1, with 12 nucleotides matching TRBD2. V lost 3 bases to trimming and J lost 5 bases; unmatched junction nucleotides: 5. The germline V gene has CDR1 SNHLY and CDR2 FYNNEI. The CDR3 runs to 16 residues. CDR3 sequence (DNA): TGTGCCAGCAGTGAGGGGCTAGCGGGGGGGAACAATGAGCAGTTCTTC. It is translated as CASSEGLAGGNNEQFF.

By its share, this clone is medium-sized. The CDR3: CATSGTGRAGYTF. The CDR3, as DNA: TGTGCCACCAGCGGTACAGGGAGGGCTGGCTACACCTTC. This sequence joins TRBV15 and TRBJ1-2; tentative D call: TRBD1 (6 bases). The ends were cut back, 5 bases at V and 7 bases at J, with 14 bases in the middle. The CDR3 covers 13 residues. The germline gives CDR1 LNHNV, CDR2 YYDKDF (reference sequence).

V and J are TRBV10-3 and TRBJ1-6; 9 bases agree with TRBD1. Germline V gene lookup returns CDR1 ENHRY and CDR2 SYGVKD. The CDR3 has 16 residues. Trimming cost V 3 bases and J 9 bases; bases outside gene matches: 9. DNA of the CDR3: TGTGCCATCAGTGATGGCGTGGGACAGGGACCTTCACCCCTCCACTTT. Translating it yields CAISDGVGQGPSPLHF.

The rearrangement uses TRBV7-2 and TRBJ1-6, with D perhaps TRBD1 (6 bases). V gave up 2 bases and J gave up 0 bases, with 11 bases separating them. The CDR3 runs to 17 residues. Germline assignment: CDR1 SGHTA and CDR2 FQGNSA. CDR3 residues: CASSLWPQGSYNSPLHF. In nucleotides, the CDR3 is TGTGCCAGCAGCTTATGGCCACAGGGCTCCTATAATTCACCCCTCCACTTT.

V and J are TRBV9 and TRBJ2-5; 7 positions match TRBD1. This CDR3 contains 15 residues. J was trimmed by 1 base and V by 1 base; bases with no gene match: 4. Germline CDR1 and CDR2: SGDLS and YYNGEE. DNA of the CDR3: TGTGCCAGCAGCGTAATACAGGGGTTCCAAGAGACCCAGTACTTC. This codes for CASSVIQGFQETQYF. The whole variable domain, filled in from reference TRBV9 and TRBJ2-5, reads DSGVTQTPKHLITATGQRVTLRCSPRSGDLSVYWYQQSLDQGLQFLIQYYNGEERAKGNILERFSAQQFPDLHSELNLSSLELGDSALYFCASSVIQGFQETQYFGPGTRLLVL.

V and J are TRBV19 and TRBJ2-3; D is unresolved. Trimming pared 3 bases from V and 1 base from J, leaving 11 bases between. The CDR3 runs to 15 residues. Germline assignment: CDR1 LNHDA and CDR2 SQIVND (reference sequence). The CDR3 loop is CASSMTSSRTDTQYF. In DNA, the CDR3 is TGTGCCAGTAGTATGACATCTTCTCGCACAGATACGCAGTATTTT.

This clone was observed a few times. V and J are TRBV11-2 and TRBJ2-1, with 8 positions matching TRBD2. V lost 5 bases, J lost 6 bases, and 12 bases stayed unmatched. The CDR3 is 16 residues long. Per the germline V gene, CDR1 is SGHAT and CDR2 is FQNNGV. Here the CDR3 DNA reads TGTGCCAGCAGCCCCCAAGGGCTAGCGGGTTCCAATGAGCAGTTCTTC. This codes for CASSPQGLAGSNEQFF.

On this clone itself: An end of the junction differs from the germline gene, which may be a read error. This sequence joins TRBV2 and TRBJ1-4; no definite D call. The germline CDR1 and CDR2 sequences are SNHLY and FYNNEI. The CDR3 has 12 amino acids. CDR3 sequence reads: CASSMRNEKLLF. CDR3 in DNA: TGTGCCAGCAGTATGCGGAATGAAAAACTGCTTTTT. Full variable domain (rest looked up from reference TRBV2 and TRBJ1-4): EPEVTQTPSHQVTQMGQEVILRCVPISNHLYFYWYRQILGQKVEFLVSFYNNEISEKSEIFDDQFSVERPDGSNFTLKIRSTKLEDSAMYFCASSMRNEKLLFGSGTQLSVL.

J is TRBJ2-3 and V is TRBV4-2; 8 bases align to TRBD1. Germline loops: CDR1 LGHNA, CDR2 YNFKEQ. This CDR3 is 12 amino acids long. After removal of 4 bases from V and 13 bases from J, the junction contained 7 bases not matched to a gene. CDR3 nucleotides: TGTGCCAGCAGCCCTAGACAGGGGAGGAAGTATTTT. Its protein product is CASSPRQGRKYF.

The chain couples TRBV7-9 to TRBJ2-5; D gene unclear. CDR1 is SEHNR and CDR2 is FQNEAQ in the germline V gene (reference sequence). The CDR3 has 14 residues. The ends were cut back, 5 bases at V and 8 bases at J, with 18 bases in the middle. The CDR3 protein is CASSVSGPRGTQYF. CDR3 DNA: TGTGCCAGCAGCGTCAGTGGACCTCGCGGAACCCAGTACTTC.

The V gene is TRBV6-6, the J gene TRBJ2-7; no firm D call. This CDR3 is built from 14 residues. Between the trimmed V and J ends, which lost 2 bases and 2 bases, there was a span of 10 bases. Germline-derived CDR1 and CDR2 are MNHNY and SVGAGI (reference sequence). CDR3 DNA: TGTGCCAGCAGTTACACCCAGGTAACCTACGAGCAGTACTTC. It yields the protein CASSYTQVTYEQYF.

This clone has more than one count but fewer than ten. The chain uses TRBV6-4 and TRBJ2-2; TRBD1 is a possible D gene (5 bases). This CDR3 has 15 amino acids. V lost 4 bases and J lost 0, with 9 bases in between. Germline V gene data show CDR1 as MRHNA and CDR2 as SNTAGT. The DNA for the CDR3 is TGTGCCAGCAGTGGTGGACACTCGAACACCGGGGAGCTGTTTTTT. As protein: CASSGGHSNTGELFF.

This chain links TRBV6-5 with TRBJ1-2; perhaps TRBD1 as D (6 bases). The CDR3 consists of 13 residues. V lost 10 bases, J lost 2 bases, and 14 bases lay in between. Germline assignment: CDR1 MNHEY and CDR2 SVGAGI. CDR3 protein: CATSTGLNYGYTF. DNA of the CDR3: TGTGCCACCTCCACAGGGCTAAACTATGGCTACACCTTC.

This clone was picked up one time. J is TRBJ1-6 and V is TRBV10-3; 7 positions agree with TRBD1. With V trimmed by 6 bases and J by 10 bases, 3 bases remained unmatched. The CDR3 consists of 12 residues. Germline assignment: CDR1 ENHRY and CDR2 SYGVKD. The CDR3 sequence: CAISTGDSPLHF. DNA of the CDR3: TGTGCCATCAGCACAGGGGACTCACCCCTCCACTTT.

V is TRBV5-6 and J is TRBJ2-1; 9 nucleotides match TRBD2. Germline V CDR1 and CDR2: SGHDT, YYEEEE. V dropped 3 bases and J dropped 4; count of bases not matched to a gene: 8. The CDR3 has 16 residues. The CDR3 loop is CASSSYSGGMYNEQFF. The CDR3 DNA follows: TGTGCCAGCAGCTCATATAGCGGGGGAATGTACAATGAGCAGTTCTTC.

The chain is built from TRBV30 and TRBJ1-2, with 8 bases fitting TRBD1. Germline V gene data show CDR1 as GTSNPN and CDR2 as SVGIG (reference sequence). J lost 7 bases, V lost 2 bases, and 9 bases had no gene match. The CDR3 consists of 14 residues. CDR3 loop: CAWSTLPGGGGYTF. The CDR3 DNA reads TGTGCCTGGAGTACCCTGCCAGGGGGCGGTGGCTACACCTTC.

V is TRBV6-1 and J is TRBJ1-2; no definite D call. CDR3 length equals 12 residues. In germline, CDR1 is MNHNS, CDR2 SASEGT. V was trimmed by 2 bases and J by 1 base, leaving 2 bases between them. CDR3 in DNA: TGTGCCAGCAGTGAATTTAACTATGGCTACACCTTC. This gives the protein CASSEFNYGYTF.

This clone was seen only a few times. The chain carries TRBV19 and TRBJ2-5, with D perhaps TRBD2 (6 bases). V was trimmed by 5 bases and J by 4 bases, leaving 14 bases between them. The CDR3 runs 14 residues. Looked up from germline, CDR1 is LNHDA and CDR2 is SQIVND (reference sequence). The CDR3 protein is CASSPFGGAETQYF. CDR3 nucleotides: TGTGCCAGTAGTCCCTTTGGAGGGGCAGAGACCCAGTACTTC.

The genes are TRBV9 and TRBJ1-1; the D is unclear. The CDR3 consists of 13 residues. V was trimmed by 0 bases and J by 3 bases, leaving 6 bases between them. Germline values: CDR1 SGDLS, CDR2 YYNGEE. CDR3 in DNA: TGTGCCAGCAGCGTAGGAGGGTACACTGAAGCTTTCTTT. Its protein is CASSVGGYTEAFF. The whole variable domain, remainder taken from reference TRBV9 and TRBJ1-1, is DSGVTQTPKHLITATGQRVTLRCSPRSGDLSVYWYQQSLDQGLQFLIQYYNGEERAKGNILERFSAQQFPDLHSELNLSSLELGDSALYFCASSVGGYTEAFFGQGTRLTVV.

The rearrangement links TRBV7-2 to TRBJ2-3; D uncertain. The V gene's germline CDR1 is SGHTA and CDR2 FQGNSA. V lost 5 bases and J lost 1, with 13 bases in between. The CDR3 contains 15 residues. The CDR3 nucleotides read TGTGCCAGCAGCCCAATTCTTGAGGGCACAGATACGCAGTATTTT. Amino acids: CASSPILEGTDTQYF.